One sample yielded the 6 T cell receptor beta chains listed below, sequenced in a study of shared clonotypes between healthy human individuals. Assay used: immunoSEQ multiplex PCR; TCRdb lists only in-frame clones, some missing. Found here are millions of clones, over 90% of them singletons; the top ten hold 0.39%. Sequenced input: naive CD4+ T cells from PBMCs. Subset noted: CD45RA+ positively selected. The receptors stem from a man in his late teens or twenties in good health. Some clones in this sample may be carry-over from other donors' samples.

The chain uses TRBV7-8 and TRBJ2-2; D unresolved. The CDR3 consists of 16 residues. Between the trimmed V and J ends, which lost 1 base and 5 bases, there was a span of 14 bases. Germline V CDR1 and CDR2: SGHVS, FQNEAQ. CDR3 sequence: CASSLVGSGRTGELFF. The CDR3 bases are TGTGCCAGCAGCTTAGTAGGTTCAGGTCGGACCGGGGAGCTGTTTTTT.

This chain connects TRBV4-1 to TRBJ2-5, with D perhaps matching TRBD2 (7 bases). Trimming removed 3 bases from V and 5 bases from J, with 16 bases in between. This CDR3 is 15 amino acids long. CDR1 is MGHRA and CDR2 is YSYEKL in the germline V gene. Written as DNA, the CDR3 is TGCGCCAGCAGCCAGACGGGGAGGGGGTTGGAGACCCAGTACTTC. It is translated as CASSQTGRGLETQYF.

The chain employs TRBV7-3 and TRBJ2-1, with 10 positions matching TRBD2. From germline, CDR1 is SGHTA and CDR2 FQGTGA. With V trimmed by 4 bases and J by 3 bases, 9 bases remained unmatched. The CDR3 contains 17 residues. The CDR3, as DNA: TGTGCCAGCAGCTCCCCAGCGGGAGGGCCTAACTACAATGAGCAGTTCTTC. It specifies CASSSPAGGPNYNEQFF.

V and J are TRBV5-1 and TRBJ2-3; 10 bases match TRBD2. This CDR3 comprises 15 residues. Germline V lookup: CDR1 SGHRS, CDR2 YFSETQ. Trimming at V came to 5 bases and at J to 3 bases, leaving 6 bases not matched to a gene. The CDR3 DNA reads TGCGCCAGCAGTCCTAGCGGGGGACGAACAGATACGCAGTATTTT. It yields the protein CASSPSGGRTDTQYF.

Note on this clone: The same CDR3 is also encoded by other DNA sequences in this sample. The chain combines TRBV6-6 with TRBJ1-2; no clear D gene. Trimming removed 5 bases from V and 0 bases from J, with 10 bases in between. The germline V gene encodes CDR1 MNHNY and CDR2 SVGAGI (reference sequence). This CDR3 comprises 14 residues. The CDR3 region has the DNA TGTGCCAGCAGTCCCGACGGCACTAACTATGGCTACACCTTC. Its protein is CASSPDGTNYGYTF.

The V gene is TRBV5-1, the J gene TRBJ2-5; no clear D. Trimming shortened V by 0 bases and J by 1 base, and 7 bases separated the two germline ends. The V gene's germline CDR1 is SGHRS and CDR2 YFSETQ. The CDR3 spans 14 residues. This CDR3 reads CASSLVDVQETQYF. The DNA of the CDR3 is TGCGCCAGCAGCTTGGTGGACGTCCAAGAGACCCAGTACTTC.